This T cell receptor (beta chain) was identified in a study of CXCR3-negative and CXCR3-positive naive CD8 T cells. Study background: The libraries together contributed about 135 million TRB reads, each supplying about 1.5 +/- 0.3 million.

Germline V gene sequence: CDR1 MDHEN, CDR2 SYDVKM. CDR3 length: 15 amino acids. CD45RO-CCR7+CD27+CD95- marked naive CD8+ T cells. Details on this clonotype: Antigen unknown.

Via 5' RACE with UMI labels, TRB cDNA libraries were prepared. TCRdb reprocessed the 5' RACE reads and stores each CDR3 protein as one record, lacking DNA. The sample spans around 140,000 distinct CDR3 sequences; the ten largest clones claim around 0.44%. Study conclusions and caveats: The study found that naive CXCR3-negative and CXCR3-positive cells shared TRBV-TRBJ usage, while memory cells differed. CXCR3-positive naive cells carried more hydrophobic TRB CDR3s than CXCR3-negative ones. CXCR3 expression partially decreased after cryopreservation; most assays used fresh PBMCs.

The TCR originated in a human donor in good health. Some clones in this sample may be carry-over from other donors' samples. Sequencing was performed on naive CXCR3+ CD8+ T cells from blood. As to subset: CD45RO-CCR7+CD27+CD95- naive CD8+ T cells expressing CXCR3 (TNR3+). This chain uses TRBV28 with TRBJ2-4; TCRdb names TRBD1, which stays unverified in the absence of DNA. The chain's CDR3 is CASSYRTGGQNIQYF. Full variable domain (remainder filled in from reference TRBV28 and TRBJ2-4): DVKVTQSSRYLVKRTGEKVFLECVQDMDHENMFWYRQDPGLGLRLIYFSYDVKMKEKGDIPEGYSVSREKKERFSLILESASTNQTSMYLCASSYRTGGQNIQYFGAGTRLSVL.